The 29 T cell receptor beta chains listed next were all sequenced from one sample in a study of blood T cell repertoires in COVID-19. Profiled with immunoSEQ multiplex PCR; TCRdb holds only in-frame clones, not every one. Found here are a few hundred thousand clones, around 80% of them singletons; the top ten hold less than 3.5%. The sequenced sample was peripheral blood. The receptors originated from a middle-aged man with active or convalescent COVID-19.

The CDR3 DNA reads TGTGCCAGCAGCTTGACGAGCGGGAGAGGGGGCTACAATGAGCAGTTCTTC. This sequence encodes CASSLTSGRGGYNEQFF. V usage is TRBV5-5 and J usage is TRBJ2-1; 8 bases are shared with TRBD2. This CDR3 contains 17 residues. Germline values: CDR1 SGHKS, CDR2 YYEKEE (reference sequence). The trim removed 1 base at V and 3 bases at J, leaving 9 bases unmatched.

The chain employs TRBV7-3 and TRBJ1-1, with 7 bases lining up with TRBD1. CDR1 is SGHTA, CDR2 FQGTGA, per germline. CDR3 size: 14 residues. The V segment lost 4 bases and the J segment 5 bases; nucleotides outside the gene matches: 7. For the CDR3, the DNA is TGTGCCAGCAGCTCGCAGGGGGGCGGAACTGAAGCTTTCTTT. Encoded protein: CASSSQGGGTEAFF.

The CDR3 coding sequence is TGTGCCAGCAGCTTTGTAGCGGGAGCCGGTGAGACCCAGTACTTC. Amino acid sequence: CASSFVAGAGETQYF. The V gene is TRBV7-8, the J gene TRBJ2-5; 9 bases agree with TRBD2. Trimming took 3 bases from V and 5 from J; bases not matched to a gene: 7. The CDR3 consists of 15 residues. The V gene's germline CDR1 is SGHVS and CDR2 FQNEAQ.

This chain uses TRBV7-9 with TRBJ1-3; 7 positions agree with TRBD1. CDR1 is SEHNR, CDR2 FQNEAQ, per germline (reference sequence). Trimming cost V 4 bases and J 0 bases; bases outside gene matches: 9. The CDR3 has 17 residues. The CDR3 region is CASSSRGTAISGNTIYF. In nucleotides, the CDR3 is TGTGCCAGCAGCTCGAGGGGGACAGCTATCTCTGGAAACACCATATATTTT.

CDR3: CATSDLTGTREGGEQFF. CDR3 in DNA: TGTGCCACCAGTGACCTAACCGGGACTAGAGAGGGAGGTGAGCAGTTCTTC. The chain is built from TRBV24-1 and TRBJ2-1; TRBD2 agrees at 8 bases. The CDR3 has 17 residues. CDR1 is KGHDR and CDR2 is SFDVKD in the germline V gene. Losses at the gene ends were 4 bases for V and 9 bases for J; bases not matched to a gene: 16.

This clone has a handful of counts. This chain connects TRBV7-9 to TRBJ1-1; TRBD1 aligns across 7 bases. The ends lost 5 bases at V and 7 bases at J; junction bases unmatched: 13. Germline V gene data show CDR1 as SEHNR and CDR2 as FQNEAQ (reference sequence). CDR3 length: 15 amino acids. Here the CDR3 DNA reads TGTGCCAGCAGCATCGGGACAGCCGAATTGGGTGAAGCTTTCTTT. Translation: CASSIGTAELGEAFF.

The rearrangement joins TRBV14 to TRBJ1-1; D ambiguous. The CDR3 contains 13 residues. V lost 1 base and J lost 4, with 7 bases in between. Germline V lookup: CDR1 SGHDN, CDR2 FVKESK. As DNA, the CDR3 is TGTGCCAGCAGCCAAGCGCCAGGCACTGAAGCTTTCTTT. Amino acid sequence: CASSQAPGTEAFF.

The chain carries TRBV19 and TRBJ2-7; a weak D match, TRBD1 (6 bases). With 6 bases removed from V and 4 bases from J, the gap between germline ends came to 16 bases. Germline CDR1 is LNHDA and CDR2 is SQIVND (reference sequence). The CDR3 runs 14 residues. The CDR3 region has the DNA TGTGCCAGTAGCCAGAACAGGGTGGGATACGAGCAGTACTTC. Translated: CASSQNRVGYEQYF.

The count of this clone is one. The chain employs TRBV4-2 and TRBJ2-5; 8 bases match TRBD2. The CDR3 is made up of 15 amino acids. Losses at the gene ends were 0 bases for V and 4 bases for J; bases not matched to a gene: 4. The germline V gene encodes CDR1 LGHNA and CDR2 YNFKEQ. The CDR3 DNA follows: TGTGCCAGCAGCCAAGAGGCCGGGAGGGTAGAGACCCAGTACTTC. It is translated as CASSQEAGRVETQYF.

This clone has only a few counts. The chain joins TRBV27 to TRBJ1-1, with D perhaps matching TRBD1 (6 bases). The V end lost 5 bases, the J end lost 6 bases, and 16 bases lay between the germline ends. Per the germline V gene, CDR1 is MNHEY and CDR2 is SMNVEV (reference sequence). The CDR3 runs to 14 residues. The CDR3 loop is CASSPSQGSAEAFF. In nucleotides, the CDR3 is TGTGCCAGCAGTCCATCACAGGGTAGCGCTGAAGCTTTCTTT.

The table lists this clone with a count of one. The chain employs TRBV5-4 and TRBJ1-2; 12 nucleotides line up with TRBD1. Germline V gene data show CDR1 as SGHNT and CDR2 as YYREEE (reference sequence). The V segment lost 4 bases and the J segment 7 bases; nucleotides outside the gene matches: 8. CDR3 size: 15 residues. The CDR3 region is CASSAGTGGAGGYTF. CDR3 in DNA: TGTGCCAGCAGCGCCGGGACAGGGGGCGCCGGTGGCTACACCTTC.

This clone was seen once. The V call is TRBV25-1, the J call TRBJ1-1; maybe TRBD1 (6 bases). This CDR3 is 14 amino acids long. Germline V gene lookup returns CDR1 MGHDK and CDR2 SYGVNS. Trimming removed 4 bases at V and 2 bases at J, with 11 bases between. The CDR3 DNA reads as TGTGCCAGCAGTGCTCGGACAGTCAACACTGAAGCTTTCTTT. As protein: CASSARTVNTEAFF.

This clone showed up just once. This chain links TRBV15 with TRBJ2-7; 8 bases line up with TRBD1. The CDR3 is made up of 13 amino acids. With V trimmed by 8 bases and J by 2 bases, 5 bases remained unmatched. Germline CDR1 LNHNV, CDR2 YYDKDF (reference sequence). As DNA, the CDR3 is TGTGCCACCTGGACAGGGTTTCCCTACGAGCAGTACTTC. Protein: CATWTGFPYEQYF. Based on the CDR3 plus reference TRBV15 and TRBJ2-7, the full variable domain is DAMVIQNPRYQVTQFGKPVTLSCSQTLNHNVMYWYQQKSSQAPKLLFHYYDKDFNNEADTPDNFQSRRPNTSFCFLDIRSPGLGDTAMYLCATWTGFPYEQYFGPGTRLTVT.

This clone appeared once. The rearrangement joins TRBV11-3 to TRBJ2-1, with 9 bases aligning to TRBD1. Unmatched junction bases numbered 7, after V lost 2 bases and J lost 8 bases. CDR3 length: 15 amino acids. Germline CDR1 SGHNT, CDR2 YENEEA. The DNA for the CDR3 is TGTGCCAGCAGCTTAACGGGGACAGGGCATTATGAGCAGTTCTTC. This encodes CASSLTGTGHYEQFF.

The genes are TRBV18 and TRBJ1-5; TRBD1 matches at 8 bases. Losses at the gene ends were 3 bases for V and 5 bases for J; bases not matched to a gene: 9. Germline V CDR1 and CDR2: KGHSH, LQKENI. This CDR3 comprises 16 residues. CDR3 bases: TGTGCCAGCTCACCCAATACAGGGGGTCGAGATCAGCCCCAGCATTTT. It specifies CASSPNTGGRDQPQHF. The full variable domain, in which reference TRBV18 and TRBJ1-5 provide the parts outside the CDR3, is NAGVMQNPRHLVRRRGQEARLRCSPMKGHSHVYWYRQLPEEGLKFMVYLQKENIIDESGMPKERFSAEFPKEGPSILRIQQVVRGDSAAYFCASSPNTGGRDQPQHFGDGTRLSIL.

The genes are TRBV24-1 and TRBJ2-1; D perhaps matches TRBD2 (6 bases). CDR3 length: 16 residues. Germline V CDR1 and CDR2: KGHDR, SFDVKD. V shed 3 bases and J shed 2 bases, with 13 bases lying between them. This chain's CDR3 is CATSDTRDSPYNEQFF. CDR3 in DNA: TGTGCCACCAGTGATACCCGGGACTCACCCTACAATGAGCAGTTCTTC.

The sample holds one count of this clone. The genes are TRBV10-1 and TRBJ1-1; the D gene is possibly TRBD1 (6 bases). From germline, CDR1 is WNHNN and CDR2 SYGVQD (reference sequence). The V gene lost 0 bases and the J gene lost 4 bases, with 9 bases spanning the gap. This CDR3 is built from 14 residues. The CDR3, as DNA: TGCGCCAGCAGTGAGTCGGGGGCCGGCACTGAAGCTTTCTTT. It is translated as CASSESGAGTEAFF.

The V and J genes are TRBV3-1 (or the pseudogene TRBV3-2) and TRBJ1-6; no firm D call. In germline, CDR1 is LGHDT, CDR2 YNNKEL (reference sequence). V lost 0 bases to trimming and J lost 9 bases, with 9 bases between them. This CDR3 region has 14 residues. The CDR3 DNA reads TGTGCCAGCAGCCAAGAGGGCTTTGGTTCACCCCTCCACTTT. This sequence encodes CASSQEGFGSPLHF.

DNA of the CDR3: TGTGCCAGCAGCTTAGACACTAGCGGGAGCTACTCCTACGAGCAGTACTTC. This sequence encodes CASSLDTSGSYSYEQYF. The V gene is TRBV7-9, the J gene TRBJ2-7; 11 bases map to TRBD2. V dropped 1 base and J dropped 0; count of bases not matched to a gene: 5. Germline lookup yields CDR1 SEHNR and CDR2 FQNEAQ (reference sequence). This CDR3 contains 17 residues.

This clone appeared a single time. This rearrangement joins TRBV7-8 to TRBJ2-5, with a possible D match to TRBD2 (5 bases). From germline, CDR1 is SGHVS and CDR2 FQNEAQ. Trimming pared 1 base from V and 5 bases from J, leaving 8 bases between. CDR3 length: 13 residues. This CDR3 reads CASSLDPGETQYF. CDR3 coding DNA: TGTGCCAGCAGCTTAGATCCGGGGGAGACCCAGTACTTC.

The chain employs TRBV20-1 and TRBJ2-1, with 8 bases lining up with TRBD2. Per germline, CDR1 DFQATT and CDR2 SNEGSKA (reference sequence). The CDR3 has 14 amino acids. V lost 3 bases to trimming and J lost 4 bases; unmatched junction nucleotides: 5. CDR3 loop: CSASELAGYNEQFF. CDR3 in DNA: TGCAGTGCTAGTGAGCTAGCGGGTTACAATGAGCAGTTCTTC.

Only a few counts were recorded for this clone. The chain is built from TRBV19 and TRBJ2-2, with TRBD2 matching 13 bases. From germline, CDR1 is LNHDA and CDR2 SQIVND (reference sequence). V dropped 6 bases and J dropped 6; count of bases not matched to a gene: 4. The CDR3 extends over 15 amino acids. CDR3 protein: CASSPTSGGAGELFF. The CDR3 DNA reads TGTGCCAGTAGCCCTACTAGCGGGGGGGCCGGGGAGCTGTTTTTT.

The CDR3 reads CASSTGFPMGTEAFF. CDR3 bases: TGTGCCAGCAGTACAGGGTTTCCTATGGGTACTGAAGCTTTCTTT. J is TRBJ1-1 and V is TRBV2; a possible D gene is TRBD1 (6 bases). The ends were cut back, 5 bases at V and 5 bases at J, with 18 bases in the middle. The CDR3 runs to 15 residues. Germline CDR1 and CDR2: SNHLY and FYNNEI. Full variable domain (rest looked up from reference TRBV2 and TRBJ1-1): EPEVTQTPSHQVTQMGQEVILRCVPISNHLYFYWYRQILGQKVEFLVSFYNNEISEKSEIFDDQFSVERPDGSNFTLKIRSTKLEDSAMYFCASSTGFPMGTEAFFGQGTRLTVV.

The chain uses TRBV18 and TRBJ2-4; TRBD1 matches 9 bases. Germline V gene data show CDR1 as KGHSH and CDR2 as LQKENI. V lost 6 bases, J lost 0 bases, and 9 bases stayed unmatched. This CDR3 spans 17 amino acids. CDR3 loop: CASSGQGGSLAKNIQYF. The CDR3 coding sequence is TGTGCCAGCTCGGGACAGGGTGGGTCCCTAGCCAAAAACATTCAGTACTTC.

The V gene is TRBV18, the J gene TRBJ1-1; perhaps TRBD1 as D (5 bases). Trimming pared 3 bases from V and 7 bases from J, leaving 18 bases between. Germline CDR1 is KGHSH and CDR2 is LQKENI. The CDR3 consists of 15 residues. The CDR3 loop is CASSPGTLGRGEAFF. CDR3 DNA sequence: TGTGCCAGCTCACCCGGGACTCTAGGGAGGGGTGAAGCTTTCTTT. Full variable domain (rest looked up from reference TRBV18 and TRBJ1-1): NAGVMQNPRHLVRRRGQEARLRCSPMKGHSHVYWYRQLPEEGLKFMVYLQKENIIDESGMPKERFSAEFPKEGPSILRIQQVVRGDSAAYFCASSPGTLGRGEAFFGQGTRLTVV.

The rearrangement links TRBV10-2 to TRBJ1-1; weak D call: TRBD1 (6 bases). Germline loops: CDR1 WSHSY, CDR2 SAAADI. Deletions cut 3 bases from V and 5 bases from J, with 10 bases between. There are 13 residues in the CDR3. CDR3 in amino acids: CASSDPRGTEAFF. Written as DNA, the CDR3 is TGCGCCAGCAGTGACCCGAGGGGGACTGAAGCTTTCTTT.

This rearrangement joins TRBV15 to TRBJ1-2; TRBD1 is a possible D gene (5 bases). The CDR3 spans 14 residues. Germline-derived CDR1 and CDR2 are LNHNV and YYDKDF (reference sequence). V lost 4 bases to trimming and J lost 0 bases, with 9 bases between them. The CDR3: CATSKDSSNYGYTF. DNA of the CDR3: TGTGCCACCAGCAAAGACAGTTCTAACTATGGCTACACCTTC.

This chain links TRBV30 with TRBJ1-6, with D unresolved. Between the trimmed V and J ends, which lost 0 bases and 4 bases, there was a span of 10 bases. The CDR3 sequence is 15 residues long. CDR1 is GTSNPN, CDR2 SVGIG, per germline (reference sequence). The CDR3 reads CAWSVLSGYNSPLHF. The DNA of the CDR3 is TGTGCCTGGAGTGTATTATCAGGATATAATTCACCCCTCCACTTT.

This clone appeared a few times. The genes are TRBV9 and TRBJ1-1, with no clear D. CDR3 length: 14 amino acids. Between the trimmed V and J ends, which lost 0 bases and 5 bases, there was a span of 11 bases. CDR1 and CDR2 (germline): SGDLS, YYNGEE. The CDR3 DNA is TGTGCCAGCAGCGTAGCGGGATTGCGGACTGAAGCTTTCTTT. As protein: CASSVAGLRTEAFF.